One T cell receptor beta chain is described in this entry. Original data processing: The assay estimated nucleated cells by amplifying reference gene primers. Sequencing used immunoSEQ multiplex PCR; TCRdb keeps in-frame clones, though not all of them. D and trimming come from the DNA, and the V and J calls and clone size come from that table. The profile shows 95,000 to 120,000 clones, around 85% of them singletons. These data originate in a study of blood T cell repertoires in COVID-19. At the level of the study: Acute and convalescent COVID-19 samples came from the United States, Italy and Spain. PBMCs, B-cell-depleted T cells, or T cells provided the cDNA or gDNA that made up the material.

V shed 3 bases and J 0 bases; nucleotides not matched to a gene: 2. The length of the CDR3 is 13 residues. Germline values: CDR1 SQVTM, CDR2 ANQGSEA. This sequence was found in a human donor in a cohort sampled during active COVID-19. The sequenced material came from peripheral blood. This chain connects TRBV29-1 to TRBJ2-7, with 7 bases that match TRBD2. The CDR3 DNA reads TGCAGCGTTGAGGGGGGGGGCTCCTACGAGCAGTACTTC. Translating gives CSVEGGGSYEQYF.